This TCR beta chain was observed in a study of early T cells in non-severe SARS-CoV-2 infection. At the level of the study: Sequenced material consisted of bulk RNA (from unsorted whole blood), and chains were unpaired.

The table lists this clonotype with a few counts. Researchers attached unique molecular identifiers to individual cDNA molecules. TCRdb re-called the 5' RACE reads with MiXCR, one entry per CDR3 protein. This sample has approximately 43,000 distinct CDR3 sequences; approximately 7.1% occur once, and the top ten carry under 5%. V was clipped by 0 bases and J by 0 bases, with 3 bases between them. The CDR3 loop spans 13 amino acids. CDR1 is SGDLS, CDR2 YYNGEE, per germline. This chain connects TRBV9 to TRBJ1-1; no clear D. The sequence was obtained from an adult who was a healthcare worker with PCR-confirmed SARS-CoV-2 infection or an uninfected control (not recorded which). Material for sequencing was whole blood. CDR3 DNA sequence: TGTGCCAGCAGCGTAGCTTTGAACACTGAAGCTTTCTTT. This translates into CASSVALNTEAFF.